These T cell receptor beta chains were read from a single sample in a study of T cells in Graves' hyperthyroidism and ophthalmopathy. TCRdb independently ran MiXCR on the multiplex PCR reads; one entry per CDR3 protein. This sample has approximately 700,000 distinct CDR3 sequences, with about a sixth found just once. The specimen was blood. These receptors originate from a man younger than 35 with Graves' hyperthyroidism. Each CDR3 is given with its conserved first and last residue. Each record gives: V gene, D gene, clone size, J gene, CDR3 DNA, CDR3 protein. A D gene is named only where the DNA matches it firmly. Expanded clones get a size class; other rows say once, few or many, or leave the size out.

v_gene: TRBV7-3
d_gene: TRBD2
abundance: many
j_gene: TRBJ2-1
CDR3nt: TGTGCCAGCAGCTCACGCGGACTAGCGGGGGGGGGTGAGCAGTTCTTC
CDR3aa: CASSSRGLAGGGEQFF

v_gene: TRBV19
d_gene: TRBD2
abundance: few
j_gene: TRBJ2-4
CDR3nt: TGTGCCAGTAGACCGGGACTAGCGGGAGGGTACTTC
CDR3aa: CASRPGLAGGYF

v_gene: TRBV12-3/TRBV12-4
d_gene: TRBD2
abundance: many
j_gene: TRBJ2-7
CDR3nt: TGTGCCAGCAGTTTAAGCGGGGCTCCGAACGAGCAGTACTTC
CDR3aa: CASSLSGAPNEQYF

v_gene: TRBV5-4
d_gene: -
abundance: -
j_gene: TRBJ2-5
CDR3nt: TGTGCCAGCACCTCCGGGGGCGGAGGAGTAGAGACCCAGTACTTC
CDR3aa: CASTSGGGGVETQYF

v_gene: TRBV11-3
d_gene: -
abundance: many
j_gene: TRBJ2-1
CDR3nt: TGTGCCAGCGGGGAAAGCTCCTACAATGAGCAGTTCTTC
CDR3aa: CASGESSYNEQFF

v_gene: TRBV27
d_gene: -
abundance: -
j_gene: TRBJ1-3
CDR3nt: TGTGCCAGCAGTTTAAGGGGGGTCCGAACCCTCTCTGGAAACACCATATATTTT
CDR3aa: CASSLRGVRTLSGNTIYF

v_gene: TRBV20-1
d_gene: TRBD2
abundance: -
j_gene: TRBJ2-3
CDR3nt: TGCAGTGCTAGAGGCTCGGCGGGGGTCACAGATACGCAGTATTTT
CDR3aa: CSARGSAGVTDTQYF

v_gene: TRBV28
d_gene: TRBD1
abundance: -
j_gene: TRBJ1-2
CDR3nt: TGTGCCAGCAGTTTGAGCGGAAGGACAGGGGGAAACTATGGCTACACCTTC
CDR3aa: CASSLSGRTGGNYGYTF

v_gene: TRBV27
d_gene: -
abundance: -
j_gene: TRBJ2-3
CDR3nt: TGTGCCAGCAGTTTCACGGGATCGCGAGATACGCAGTATTTT
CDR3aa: CASSFTGSRDTQYF

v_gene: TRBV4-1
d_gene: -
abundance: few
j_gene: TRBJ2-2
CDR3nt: TGCGCCAGCAGCCAAGAAGGGGGACTCACCGTAGCCGGGGAGCTGTTTTTT
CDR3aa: CASSQEGGLTVAGELFF

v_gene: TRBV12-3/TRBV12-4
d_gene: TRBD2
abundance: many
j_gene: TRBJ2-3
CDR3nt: TGTGCCAGCAGTTTAGGGCTAGCGGGAGATGGCTCGGATACGCAGTATTTT
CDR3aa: CASSLGLAGDGSDTQYF

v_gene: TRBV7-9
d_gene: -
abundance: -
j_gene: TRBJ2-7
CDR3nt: TGTGCCAGCAGTCAAACTCCCAGGGACTACGAGCAGTACTTC
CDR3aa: CASSQTPRDYEQYF

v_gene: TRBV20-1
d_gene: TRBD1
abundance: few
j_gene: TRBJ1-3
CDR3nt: TGCAGCCCCAGGGGGTCGGGAAACACCATATATTTT
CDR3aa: CSPRGSGNTIYF

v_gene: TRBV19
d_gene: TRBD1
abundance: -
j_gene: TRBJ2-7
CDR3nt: TGTGCCAGTAGTAAGGGGGCGTTCCGCGAGCAGTACTTC
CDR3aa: CASSKGAFREQYF

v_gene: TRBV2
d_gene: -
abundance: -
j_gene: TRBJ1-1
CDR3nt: TGTGCCAGCAGTGCAGACACCTTTTACACTGAAGCTTTCTTT
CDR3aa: CASSADTFYTEAFF

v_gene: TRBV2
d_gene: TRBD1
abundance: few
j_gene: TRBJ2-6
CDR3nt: TGTGCCAGCCCCCGAGCCAGACAGGGGGCTTCTGGGGCCAACGTCCTGACTTTC
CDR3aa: CASPRARQGASGANVLTF

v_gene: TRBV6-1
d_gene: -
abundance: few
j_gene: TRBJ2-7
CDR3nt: TGTGCCAGCAGTCTCTCTATGGGGGCCTACGAGCAGTACTTC
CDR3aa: CASSLSMGAYEQYF

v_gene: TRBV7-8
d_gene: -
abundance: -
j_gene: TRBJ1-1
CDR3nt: TGTGCCAGCAGCTTAGAGCTAGTAGCTGAAGCTTTCTTT
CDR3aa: CASSLELVAEAFF

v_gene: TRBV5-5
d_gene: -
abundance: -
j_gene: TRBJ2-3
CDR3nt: TGTGCCAGCAGAGGGTTATGGGCGGGCACAGATACGCAGTATTTT
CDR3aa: CASRGLWAGTDTQYF

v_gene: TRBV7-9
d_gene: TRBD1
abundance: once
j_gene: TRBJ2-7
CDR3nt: TGTGCCAGCAGTGGAGGAAGGACAGGGCCCTACGAGCAGTACTTC
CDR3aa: CASSGGRTGPYEQYF

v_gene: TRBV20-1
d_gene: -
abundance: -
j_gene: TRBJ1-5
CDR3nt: TGCAGTGCTAGAGATCCGAGGGGCGCCGGCGAACAGCCCCAGCATTTT
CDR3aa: CSARDPRGAGEQPQHF

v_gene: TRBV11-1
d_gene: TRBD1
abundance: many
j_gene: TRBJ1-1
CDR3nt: TGTGCCAGCAGCCCACTAGGACAGGAGAACACTGAAGCTTTCTTT
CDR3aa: CASSPLGQENTEAFF

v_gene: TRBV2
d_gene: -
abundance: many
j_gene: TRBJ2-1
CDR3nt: TGTGCCAGCTGCTTGGGTGGGGCCTACAATGAGCAGTTCTTC
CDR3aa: CASCLGGAYNEQFF

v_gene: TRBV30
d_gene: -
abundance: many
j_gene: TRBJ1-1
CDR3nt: TGTGCCTGGAGTGTACTCGGGGGCGCGAAGACTGAAGCTTTCTTT
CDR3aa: CAWSVLGGAKTEAFF

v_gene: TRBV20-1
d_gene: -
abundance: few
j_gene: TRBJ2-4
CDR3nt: TGCAGTGCTAGAGCGTCCGAACACATTCAGTACTTC
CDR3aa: CSARASEHIQYF

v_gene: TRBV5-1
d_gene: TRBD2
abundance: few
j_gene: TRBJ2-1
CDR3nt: TGCGCCAGCAGCTTGGACGGCGGGAGGAATGAGCAGTTCTTC
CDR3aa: CASSLDGGRNEQFF

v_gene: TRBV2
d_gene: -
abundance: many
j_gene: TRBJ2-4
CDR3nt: TGTGCCAGCAGTGAAACTACCCTAGCCAAAAACATTCAGTACTTC
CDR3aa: CASSETTLAKNIQYF

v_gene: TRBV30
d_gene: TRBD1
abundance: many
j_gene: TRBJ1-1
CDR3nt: TGTGCCTGGAGTGCCGGGACAGCTAACACTGAAGCTTTCTTT
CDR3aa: CAWSAGTANTEAFF

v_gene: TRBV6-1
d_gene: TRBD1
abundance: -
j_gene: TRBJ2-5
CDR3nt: TGTGCCAGCCGGGACAGGGGGCAACAAGAGACCCAGTACTTC
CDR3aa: CASRDRGQQETQYF

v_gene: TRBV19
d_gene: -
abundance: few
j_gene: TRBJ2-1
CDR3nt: TGTGCCAGCCAACCGACCCGGAGCTCCTACAATGAGCAGTTCTTC
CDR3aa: CASQPTRSSYNEQFF

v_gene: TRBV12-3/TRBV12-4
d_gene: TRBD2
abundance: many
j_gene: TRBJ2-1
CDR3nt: TGTGCCAGCAGTTTACGGGAGGGCGGTGAGCAGTTCTTC
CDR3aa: CASSLREGGEQFF

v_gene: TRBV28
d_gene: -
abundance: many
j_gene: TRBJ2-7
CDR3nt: TGTGCCAGCAGTTACGCGGCGACGGGTTATGAGCAGTACTTC
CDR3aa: CASSYAATGYEQYF

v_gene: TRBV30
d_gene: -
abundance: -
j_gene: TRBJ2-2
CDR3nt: TGTGCCAGACGACGGAAACCGAACACCGGGGAGCTGTTTTTT
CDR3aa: CARRRKPNTGELFF

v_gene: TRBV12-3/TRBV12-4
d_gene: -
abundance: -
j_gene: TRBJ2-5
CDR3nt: TGTGCCAGCAGTTTGGCGTCGACTAGCAGGGGGACGGGGACCCAGTACTTC
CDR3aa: CASSLASTSRGTGTQYF

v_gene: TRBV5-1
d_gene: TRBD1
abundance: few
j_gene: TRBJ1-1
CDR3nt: TGCGCCAGCAGCGCCCTCCCGGGACAGGGAGGGGGACGTGCTGAAGCTTTCTTT
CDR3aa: CASSALPGQGGGRAEAFF

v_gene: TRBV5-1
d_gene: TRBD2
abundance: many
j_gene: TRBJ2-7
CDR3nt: TGCGCCAGCAGCTCCCCCCGTACTAGCGGGAGCTACGAGCAGTACTTC
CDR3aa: CASSSPRTSGSYEQYF

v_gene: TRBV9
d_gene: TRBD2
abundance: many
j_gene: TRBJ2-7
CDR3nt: TGTGCCAGCAGCGTTGCGGGAGACCCCTACGAGCAGTACTTC
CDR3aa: CASSVAGDPYEQYF